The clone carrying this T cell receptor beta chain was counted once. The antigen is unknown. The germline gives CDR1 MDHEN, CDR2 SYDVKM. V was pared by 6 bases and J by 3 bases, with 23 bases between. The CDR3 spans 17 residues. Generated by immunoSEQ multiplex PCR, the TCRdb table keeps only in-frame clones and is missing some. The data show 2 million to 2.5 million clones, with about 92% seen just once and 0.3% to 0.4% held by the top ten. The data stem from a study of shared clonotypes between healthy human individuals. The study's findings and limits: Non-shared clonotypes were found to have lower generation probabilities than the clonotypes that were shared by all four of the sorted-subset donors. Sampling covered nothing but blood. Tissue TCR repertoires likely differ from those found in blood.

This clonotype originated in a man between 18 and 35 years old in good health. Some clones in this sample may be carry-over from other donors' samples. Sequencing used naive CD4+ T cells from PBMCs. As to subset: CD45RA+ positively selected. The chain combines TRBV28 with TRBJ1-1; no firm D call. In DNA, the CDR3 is TGTGCCAGCAGCCGAACACTACCCACTAGCGGGTACACTGAAGCTTTCTTT. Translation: CASSRTLPTSGYTEAFF.